Sequencing of this T cell receptor (beta chain) was carried out in a study of shared clonotypes between healthy human individuals. About the study: Three plates were used per donor for CD4 naive, three for CD4 memory, two for CD8 naive and one for CD8 memory. Study results and limitations: Among donors, sharing of clonotypes was expected to be affected by sequencing depth. Estimated richness values were generally larger in naive subsets than in memory subsets.

Points on this clone: Its specificity is not known.

Genomic DNA per cell subset filled all wells of several immunoSEQ plates. This table comes from immunoSEQ multiplex PCR, and its TCRdb copy is limited to in-frame clones, with some not included. This sample has over 1.5 million clones, with about 98% found just once. Germline V lookup: CDR1 SGHRS, CDR2 YFSETQ. The V gene end was trimmed by 4 bases and the J gene end by 5 bases; junction bases not matched to a gene: 6. CDR3 length: 15 amino acids. The gene calls are TRBV5-1 and TRBJ2-1; 10 positions match TRBD2. The sample consisted of naive CD4+ T cells sorted from blood. Subset indicated: CD45RA+ positively selected. The TCR originated in a man in his thirties or forties in good health. The CDR3: CASSKAGGPNNEQFF. The CDR3 DNA is TGCGCCAGCAGCAAAGCGGGAGGGCCCAACAATGAGCAGTTCTTC.